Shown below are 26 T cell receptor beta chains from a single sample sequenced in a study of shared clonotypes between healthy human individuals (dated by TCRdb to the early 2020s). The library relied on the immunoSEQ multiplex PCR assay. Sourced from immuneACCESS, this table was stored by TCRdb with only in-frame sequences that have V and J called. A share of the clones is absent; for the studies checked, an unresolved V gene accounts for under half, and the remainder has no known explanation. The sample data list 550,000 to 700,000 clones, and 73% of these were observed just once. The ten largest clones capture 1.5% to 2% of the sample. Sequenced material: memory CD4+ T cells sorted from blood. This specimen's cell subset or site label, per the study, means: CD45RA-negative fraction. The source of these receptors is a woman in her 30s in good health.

This CDR3 is CASSPGAQRGNEQYF. For the CDR3, the DNA is TGTGCCAGCAGTCCCGGGGCCCAGCGAGGGAACGAGCAGTACTTC. This rearrangement joins TRBV27 to TRBJ2-7; tentatively, D is TRBD1 or TRBD2 (5 bases each). The V gene lost 5 bases and the J gene lost 5 bases, with 19 bases spanning the gap. Looked up from germline, CDR1 is MNHEY and CDR2 is SMNVEV (reference sequence). The CDR3 has 15 amino acids.

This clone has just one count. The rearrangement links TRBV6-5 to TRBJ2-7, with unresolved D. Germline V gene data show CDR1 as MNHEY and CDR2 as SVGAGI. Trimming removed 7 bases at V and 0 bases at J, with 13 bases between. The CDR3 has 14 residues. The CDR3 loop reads CASIQPKSSYEQYF. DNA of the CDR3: TGTGCCAGCATCCAACCGAAGAGCTCCTACGAGCAGTACTTC.

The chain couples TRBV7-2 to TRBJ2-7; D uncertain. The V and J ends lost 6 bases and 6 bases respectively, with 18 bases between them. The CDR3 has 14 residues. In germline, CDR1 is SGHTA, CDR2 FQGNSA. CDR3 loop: CASSLPPGTAEQYF. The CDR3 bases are TGTGCCAGCAGTCTACCCCCAGGTACGGCCGAGCAGTACTTC.

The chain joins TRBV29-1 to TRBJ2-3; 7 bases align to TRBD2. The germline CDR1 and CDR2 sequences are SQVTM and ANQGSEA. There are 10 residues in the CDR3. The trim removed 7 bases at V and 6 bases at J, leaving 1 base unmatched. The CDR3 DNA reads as TGCAGCGCCGGGGGGGATACGCAGTATTTT. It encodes CSAGGDTQYF.

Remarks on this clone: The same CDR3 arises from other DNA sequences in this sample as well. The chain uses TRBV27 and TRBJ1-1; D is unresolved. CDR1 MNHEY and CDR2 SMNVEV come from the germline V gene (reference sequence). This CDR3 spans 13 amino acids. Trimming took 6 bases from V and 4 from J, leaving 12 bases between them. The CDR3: CASSPRPGTEAFF. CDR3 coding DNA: TGTGCCAGCAGCCCCAGGCCGGGCACTGAAGCTTTCTTT.

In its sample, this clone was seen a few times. CDR3 DNA: TGTGCCAGCAGCCAAGATAGGATCGATTCCTACAATGAGCAGTTCTTC. Amino acids: CASSQDRIDSYNEQFF. V gene TRBV4-2 combines with J gene TRBJ2-1; D not resolved. V dropped 0 bases and J dropped 1 base, with 10 bases sitting between them. CDR1 is LGHNA and CDR2 is YNFKEQ in the germline V gene. This CDR3 contains 16 residues.

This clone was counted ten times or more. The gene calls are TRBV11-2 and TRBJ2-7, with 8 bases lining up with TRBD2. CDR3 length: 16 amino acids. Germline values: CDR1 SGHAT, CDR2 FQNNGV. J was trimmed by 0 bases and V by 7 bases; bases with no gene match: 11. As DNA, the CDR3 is TGTGCCAGCACACCGGGGCTCCGGGGGGGCTCCTACGAGCAGTACTTC. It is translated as CASTPGLRGGSYEQYF.

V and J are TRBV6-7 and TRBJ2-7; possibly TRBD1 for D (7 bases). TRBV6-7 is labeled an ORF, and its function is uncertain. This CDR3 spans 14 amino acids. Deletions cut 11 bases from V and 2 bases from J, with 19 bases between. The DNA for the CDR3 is TGTGCCTCTTGGAGGGGGCGCATCCCCTACGAGCAGTACTTC. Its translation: CASWRGRIPYEQYF.

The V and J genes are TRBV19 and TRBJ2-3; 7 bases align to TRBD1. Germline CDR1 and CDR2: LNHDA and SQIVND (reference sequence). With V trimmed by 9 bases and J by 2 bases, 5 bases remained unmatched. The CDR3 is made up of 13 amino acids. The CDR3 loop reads CARRGQVTDTQYF. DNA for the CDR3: TGTGCCAGACGCGGACAGGTCACAGATACGCAGTATTTT.

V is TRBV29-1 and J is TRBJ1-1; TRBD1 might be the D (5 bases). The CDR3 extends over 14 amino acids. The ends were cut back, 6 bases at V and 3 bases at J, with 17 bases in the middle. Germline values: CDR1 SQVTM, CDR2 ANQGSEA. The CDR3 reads CSVTFVGAYTEAFF. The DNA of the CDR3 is TGCAGCGTGACTTTTGTAGGGGCTTACACTGAAGCTTTCTTT.

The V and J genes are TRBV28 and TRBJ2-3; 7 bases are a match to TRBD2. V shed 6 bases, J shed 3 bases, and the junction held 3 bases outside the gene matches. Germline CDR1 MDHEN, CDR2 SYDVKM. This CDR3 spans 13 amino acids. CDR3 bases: TGTGCCAGCAGGAGCGGGACGACAGATACGCAGTATTTT. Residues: CASRSGTTDTQYF.

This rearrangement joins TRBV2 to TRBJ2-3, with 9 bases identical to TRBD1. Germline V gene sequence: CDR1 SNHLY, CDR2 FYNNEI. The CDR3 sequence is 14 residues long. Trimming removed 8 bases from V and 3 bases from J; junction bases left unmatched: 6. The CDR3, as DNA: TGTGCCAGCGGCAGGGACAGGGCAACAGATACGCAGTATTTT. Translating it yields CASGRDRATDTQYF.

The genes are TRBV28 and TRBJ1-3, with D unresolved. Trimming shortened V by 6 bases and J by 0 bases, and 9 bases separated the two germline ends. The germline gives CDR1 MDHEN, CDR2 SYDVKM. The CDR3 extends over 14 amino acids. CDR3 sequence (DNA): TGTGCCAGCAGACCGTCCTTCTCTGGAAACACCATATATTTT. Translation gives CASRPSFSGNTIYF.

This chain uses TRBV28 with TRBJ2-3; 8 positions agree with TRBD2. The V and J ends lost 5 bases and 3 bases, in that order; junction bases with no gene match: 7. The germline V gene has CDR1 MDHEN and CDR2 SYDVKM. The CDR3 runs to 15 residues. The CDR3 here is CASSPSLAGTDTQYF. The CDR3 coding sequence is TGTGCCAGCAGTCCCAGCTTAGCGGGGACAGATACGCAGTATTTT.

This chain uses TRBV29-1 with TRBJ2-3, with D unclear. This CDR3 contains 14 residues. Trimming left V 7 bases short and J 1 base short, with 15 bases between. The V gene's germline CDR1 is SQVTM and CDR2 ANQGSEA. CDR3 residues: CSAIPGPRTDTQYF. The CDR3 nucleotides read TGCAGCGCCATTCCAGGTCCGCGCACAGATACGCAGTATTTT.

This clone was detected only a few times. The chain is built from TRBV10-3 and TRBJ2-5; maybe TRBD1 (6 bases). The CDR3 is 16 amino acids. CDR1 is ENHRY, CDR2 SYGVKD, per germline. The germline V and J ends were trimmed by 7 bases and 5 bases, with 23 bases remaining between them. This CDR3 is CAITFNSRGGQETQYF. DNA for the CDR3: TGTGCCATCACCTTCAACTCTAGGGGCGGACAGGAGACCCAGTACTTC.

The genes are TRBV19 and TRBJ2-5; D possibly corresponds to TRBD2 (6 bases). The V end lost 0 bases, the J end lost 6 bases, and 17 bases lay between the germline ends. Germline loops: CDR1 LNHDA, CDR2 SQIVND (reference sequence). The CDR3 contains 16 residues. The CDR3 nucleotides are TGTGCCAGTAGTATAGAGGGTCTGACTAGTTCCCAGACCCAGTACTTC. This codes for CASSIEGLTSSQTQYF.

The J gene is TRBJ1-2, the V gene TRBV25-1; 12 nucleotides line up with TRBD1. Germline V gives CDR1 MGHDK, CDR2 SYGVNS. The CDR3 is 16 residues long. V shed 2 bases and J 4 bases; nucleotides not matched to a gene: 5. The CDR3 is CASSEPGQGAAYGYTF. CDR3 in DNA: TGTGCCAGCAGTGAACCGGGACAGGGGGCGGCCTATGGCTACACCTTC.

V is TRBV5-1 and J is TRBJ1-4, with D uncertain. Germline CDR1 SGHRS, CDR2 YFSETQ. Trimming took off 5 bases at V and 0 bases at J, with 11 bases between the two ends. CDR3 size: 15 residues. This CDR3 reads CASRIQAATNEKLFF. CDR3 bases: TGCGCCAGCAGGATACAAGCAGCAACTAATGAAAAACTGTTTTTT.

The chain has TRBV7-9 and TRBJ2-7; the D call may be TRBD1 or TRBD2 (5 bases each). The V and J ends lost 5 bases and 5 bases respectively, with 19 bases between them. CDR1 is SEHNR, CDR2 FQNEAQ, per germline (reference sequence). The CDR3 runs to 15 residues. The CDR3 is CASSLVRDVTHEQYF. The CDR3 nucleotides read TGTGCCAGCAGCCTTGTACGGGACGTGACCCACGAGCAGTACTTC. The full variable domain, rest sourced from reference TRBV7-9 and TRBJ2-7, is DTGVSQNPRHKITKRGQNVTFRCDPISEHNRLYWYRQTLGQGPEFLTYFQNEAQLEKSRLLSDRFSAERPKGSFSTLEIQRTEQGDSAMYLCASSLVRDVTHEQYFGPGTRLTVT.

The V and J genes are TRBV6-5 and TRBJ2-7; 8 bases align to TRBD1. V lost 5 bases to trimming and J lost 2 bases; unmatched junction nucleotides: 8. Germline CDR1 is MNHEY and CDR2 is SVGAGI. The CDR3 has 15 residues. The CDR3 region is CASSPDRGDTYEQYF. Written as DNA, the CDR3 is TGTGCCAGCAGTCCTGACAGGGGCGATACCTACGAGCAGTACTTC.

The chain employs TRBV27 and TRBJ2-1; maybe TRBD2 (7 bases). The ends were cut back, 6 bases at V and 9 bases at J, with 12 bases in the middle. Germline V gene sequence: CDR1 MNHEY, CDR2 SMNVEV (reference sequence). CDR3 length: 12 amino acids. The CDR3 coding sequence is TGTGCCAGCAGGACCCGGGGGGCTGAGCAGTTCTTC. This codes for CASRTRGAEQFF.

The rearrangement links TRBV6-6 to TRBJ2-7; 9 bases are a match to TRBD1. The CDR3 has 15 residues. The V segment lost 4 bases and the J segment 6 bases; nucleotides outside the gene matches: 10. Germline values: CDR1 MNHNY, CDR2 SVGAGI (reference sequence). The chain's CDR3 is CASSSATGTGLEQYF. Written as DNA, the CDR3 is TGTGCCAGCAGTTCAGCGACCGGGACAGGGCTCGAGCAGTACTTC.

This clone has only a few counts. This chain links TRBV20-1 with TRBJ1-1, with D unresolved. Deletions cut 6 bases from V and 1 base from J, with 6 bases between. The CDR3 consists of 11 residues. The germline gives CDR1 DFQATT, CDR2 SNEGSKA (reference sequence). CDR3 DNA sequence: TGCAGTGCCTTGGAGAACACTGAAGCTTTCTTT. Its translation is CSALENTEAFF.

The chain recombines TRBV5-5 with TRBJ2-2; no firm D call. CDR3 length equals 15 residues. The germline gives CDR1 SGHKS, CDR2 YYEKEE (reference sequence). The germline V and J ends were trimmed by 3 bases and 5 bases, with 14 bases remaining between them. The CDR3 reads CASSSTTELTGELFF. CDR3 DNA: TGTGCCAGCAGCTCTACCACAGAATTGACCGGGGAGCTGTTTTTT.

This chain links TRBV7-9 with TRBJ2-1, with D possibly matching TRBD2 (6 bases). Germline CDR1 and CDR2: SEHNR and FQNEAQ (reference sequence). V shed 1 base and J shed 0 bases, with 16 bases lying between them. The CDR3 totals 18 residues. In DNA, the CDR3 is TGTGCCAGCAGCTTAGGTAGCGGTGGCTTTAGCTCCTACAATGAGCAGTTCTTC. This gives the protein CASSLGSGGFSSYNEQFF.